What follows are 21 T cell receptor beta chains derived from one specimen sequenced in a study of blood T cells in healthy people across ages. Primers used in a second PCR of about 6 to 11 cycles were a sample-barcoded 5' primer and a J-beta primer mix. TCRdb processed the 5' RACE reads anew with MiXCR; each CDR3 protein has one entry. The table lists around 650,000 distinct CDR3 sequences, roughly 32% of them singletons, with 15% in the top ten. Sequencing was performed on blood. The receptors were sampled from a woman of 80 years or more in good health.

Details on this clonotype: With a much larger clone just one base away, this may be a read error. The V call is TRBV4-1, the J call TRBJ2-6; 7 bases agree with TRBD2. The CDR3 runs 17 residues. The germline gives CDR1 MGHRA, CDR2 YSYEKL. DNA of the CDR3: TGCACCAGCAGCCCCGCCGGGAGGATATCTGGGGCCAACGTCCTGACTTTC. Its translation is CTSSPAGRISGANVLTF.

The genes are TRBV20-1 and TRBJ2-3; a possible D gene is TRBD2 (6 bases). Trimming stripped 7 bases from V and 5 bases from J, with 19 bases between. CDR1 and CDR2 from the germline V gene are DFQATT and SNEGSKA (reference sequence). The CDR3 runs to 14 residues. The CDR3 spells CSVDSGAGGDTQYF. The CDR3 bases are TGCAGTGTAGACAGCGGTGCCGGGGGAGATACGCAGTATTTT.

This clonotype was counted only a few times. The J gene is TRBJ2-2, the V gene TRBV5-6; no firm D call. V lost 0 bases and J lost 1, with 4 bases in between. Looked up from germline, CDR1 is SGHDT and CDR2 is YYEEEE. This CDR3 has 14 residues. The CDR3 spells CASSLALNTGELFF. CDR3 DNA sequence: TGTGCCAGCAGCTTGGCACTGAACACCGGGGAGCTGTTTTTT.

A few counts support this clonotype. A much larger clone differs by one base, so this may be a read error. This sequence joins TRBV20-1 and TRBJ2-1; tentatively, D is TRBD1 (6 bases). With the DNA end fitting TRBJ2-7 better, the J assignment may be wrong. The CDR3 consists of 15 residues. Germline V CDR1 and CDR2: DFQATT, SNEGSKA (reference sequence). The CDR3 region is CSARLGRGPYNEQYF. CDR3 DNA: TGCAGTGCTAGACTCGGCAGGGGACCCTACAATGAGCAGTACTTC.

This clonotype occurred a few times. The J gene is TRBJ1-2, the V gene TRBV7-2, with 8 positions matching TRBD1. J gave up 1 base and V 1 base, and 5 bases lay outside the gene matches. The germline CDR1 and CDR2 sequences are SGHTA and FQGNSA. The CDR3 runs 16 residues. The CDR3 spells CASSLGTGWVNYGYTF. The DNA for the CDR3 is TGTGCCAGCAGCTTAGGGACAGGGTGGGTTAACTATGGCTACACCTTC.

This clonotype was seen a few times. The chain joins TRBV7-3 to TRBJ2-3; D call uncertain. The CDR3 consists of 13 residues. Germline V gene lookup returns CDR1 SGHTA and CDR2 FQGTGA. Trimming pared 2 bases from V and 8 bases from J, leaving 11 bases between. CDR3 DNA sequence: TGTGCCAGCAGCTTAGCCGGACGAGGTACGCAGTATTTT. Protein product: CASSLAGRGTQYF. Supplemented by reference TRBV7-3 and TRBJ2-3, the full variable domain reads GAGVSQTPSNKVTEKGKYVELRCDPISGHTALYWYRQSLGQGPEFLIYFQGTGAADDSGLPNDRFFAVRPEGSVSTLKIQRTERGDSAVYLCASSLAGRGTQYFGPGTRLTVL.

This clonotype has only one observation. One junction end does not reproduce the germline sequence, and a read error may be involved. This rearrangement joins TRBV27 to TRBJ2-3; D is unclear. This CDR3 comprises 14 residues. Germline lookup yields CDR1 MNHEY and CDR2 SMNVEV (reference sequence). In DNA form, the CDR3 reads TGTGCCAGCAATTTAGGTCTGGGGACAGATACGCAGTATTTT. It is translated as CASNLGLGTDTQYF.

CDR3 protein: CAWRGDKQFGYTF. The CDR3 DNA is TGTGCCTGGAGGGGGGACAAGCAATTTGGCTACACCTTC. The genes are TRBV30 and TRBJ1-2, with D tentatively TRBD1 (6 bases). This CDR3 contains 13 residues. Germline CDR1 and CDR2: GTSNPN and SVGIG (reference sequence). V was trimmed by 3 bases and J by 7 bases, leaving 15 bases between them. The variable domain in full, with the rest retrieved from reference TRBV30 and TRBJ1-2, is SQTIHQWPATLVQPVGSPLSLECTVEGTSNPNLYWYRQAAGRGLQLLFYSVGIGQISSEVPQNLSASRPQDRQFILSSKKLLLSDSGFYLCAWRGDKQFGYTFGSGTRLTVV.

This clonotype was picked up many times. The chain couples TRBV12-3 or TRBV12-4 to TRBJ1-5; 12 nucleotides match TRBD1. This CDR3 spans 16 amino acids. Trimming at V came to 6 bases and at J to 6 bases, leaving 9 bases not matched to a gene. The CDR3 loop reads CASRTSGTGGSQPQHF. DNA of the CDR3: TGTGCCAGCAGGACATCCGGGACAGGGGGCTCTCAGCCCCAGCATTTT.

This clonotype was seen repeatedly, ten times or more. J is TRBJ2-5 and V is TRBV20-1; a weak D match, TRBD2 (5 bases). The CDR3 loop spans 15 amino acids. V gave up 3 bases and J gave up 5 bases, with 19 bases separating them. Germline V CDR1 and CDR2: DFQATT, SNEGSKA (reference sequence). The CDR3 loop reads CSARPTRGSLETQYF. The CDR3 DNA follows: TGCAGTGCTAGGCCAACACGGGGTTCGTTGGAGACCCAGTACTTC.

This clonotype showed up just a few times. This chain uses TRBV7-2 with TRBJ2-3; 8 nucleotides agree with TRBD2. V dropped 3 bases and J dropped 1; count of bases not matched to a gene: 9. CDR1 is SGHTA and CDR2 is FQGNSA in the germline V gene. CDR3 size: 17 residues. The CDR3 here is CASSFGPSGRGTDTQYF. The CDR3 DNA follows: TGTGCCAGCAGCTTTGGTCCCAGCGGGAGAGGCACAGATACGCAGTATTTT.

This clonotype was recorded many times. This chain uses TRBV12-3 or TRBV12-4 with TRBJ2-3; 9 bases are shared with TRBD2. V was pared by 5 bases and J by 4 bases, with 10 bases of the junction left unmatched. This CDR3 comprises 16 residues. This CDR3 reads CASSPSGTSYADTQYF. DNA of the CDR3: TGTGCCAGCAGTCCATCCGGGACTAGCTACGCAGATACGCAGTATTTT.

This clonotype occurred many times. This chain connects TRBV9 to TRBJ2-5, with 8 bases matching TRBD2. Germline lookup yields CDR1 SGDLS and CDR2 YYNGEE. V dropped 1 base and J dropped 2; count of bases not matched to a gene: 4. There are 15 residues in the CDR3. The CDR3 nucleotides are TGTGCCAGCAGCGTATCACCTAGCGGGCAAGAGACCCAGTACTTC. It specifies CASSVSPSGQETQYF.

This chain connects TRBV12-3 or TRBV12-4 to TRBJ2-7, with 7 positions matching TRBD1. V lost 10 bases, J lost 2 bases, and 8 bases stayed unmatched. This CDR3 spans 13 amino acids. For the CDR3, the DNA is TGTGCCACCTCGGGGACAGCACCCTACGAGCAGTACTTC. It codes for CATSGTAPYEQYF.

This clonotype was seen at least ten times. A much larger clone differs from this one at a single base, so this may be a read error. The chain joins TRBV9 to TRBJ2-7; the D is unclear. The CDR3 covers 15 residues. Trimming stripped 3 bases from V and 2 bases from J, with 15 bases between. Germline V gives CDR1 SGDLS, CDR2 YYNGEE. In DNA form, the CDR3 reads TGTGCCAGCAGCGCAGGCAGGTCGATCGCCTACGAGCAGTACTTC. Translation gives CASSAGRSIAYEQYF.

The chain is built from TRBV24-1 and TRBJ1-4; D call uncertain. In germline, CDR1 is KGHDR, CDR2 SFDVKD. The CDR3 runs 14 residues. V was trimmed by 7 bases and J by 8 bases, leaving 16 bases between them. As DNA, the CDR3 is TGTGCCACCAGCTCGTTTTCCGTTCCCGAAAAACTGTTTTTT. Its protein product is CATSSFSVPEKLFF.

Points on this clonotype: A read error may be the cause here, since a much bigger clone is one base away. The chain combines TRBV7-6 with TRBJ1-1, with unresolved D. The CDR3 is made up of 12 amino acids. Germline V gives CDR1 SGHVS, CDR2 FNYEAQ. CDR3 sequence: CVSSLVDTEAFF. CDR3 nucleotide sequence: TGTGTCAGCAGCTTAGTCGACACTGAAGCTTTCTTT.

The rearrangement links TRBV9 to TRBJ2-2; 7 nucleotides line up with TRBD1. The V gene end was trimmed by 3 bases and the J gene end by 1 base; junction bases not matched to a gene: 6. The CDR3 covers 16 residues. In germline, CDR1 is SGDLS, CDR2 YYNGEE. This CDR3 reads CASSARQGWNTGELFF. For the CDR3, the DNA is TGTGCCAGCAGCGCCAGACAGGGTTGGAACACCGGGGAGCTGTTTTTT.

On this clonotype itself: A much larger clonotype is one base distant, so this may be a read error. Given the absence of the conserved phenylalanine or tryptophan at the CDR3 end, a read error is likely. The chain links TRBV28 to TRBJ2-5; perhaps TRBD1 as D (6 bases). Deletions cut 9 bases from V and 3 bases from J, with 20 bases between. The germline V gene encodes CDR1 MDHEN and CDR2 SYDVKM. There are 15 residues in the CDR3. This CDR3 reads CASCSSGEGEETQYC. The CDR3 region has the DNA TGTGCCAGTTGCAGTTCAGGGGAAGGAGAAGAGACCCAGTACTGC.

This clonotype was observed at least ten times. A much larger clone lies one base from this, so it may be a read error. The rearrangement links TRBV5-1 to TRBJ2-5; no clear D gene. Trimming took off 3 bases at V and 11 bases at J, with 17 bases between the two ends. Germline-derived CDR1 and CDR2 are SGHRS and YFSETQ. The length of the CDR3 is 13 residues. Written as DNA, the CDR3 is TGCGCCAGCAGCTGGGCAAGCTACAATGAGCAGTACTTC. This translates into CASSWASYNEQYF.

This clonotype was counted a few times. The chain carries TRBV5-6 and TRBJ2-3; 11 bases are a match to TRBD2. The germline CDR1 and CDR2 sequences are SGHDT and YYEEEE. The CDR3 runs 18 residues. J lost 1 base, V lost 1 base, and 8 bases had no gene match. This CDR3 is CASSLFGELAGGTDTQYF. The CDR3 nucleotides are TGTGCCAGCAGCTTGTTTGGAGAACTAGCGGGGGGCACAGATACGCAGTATTTT.